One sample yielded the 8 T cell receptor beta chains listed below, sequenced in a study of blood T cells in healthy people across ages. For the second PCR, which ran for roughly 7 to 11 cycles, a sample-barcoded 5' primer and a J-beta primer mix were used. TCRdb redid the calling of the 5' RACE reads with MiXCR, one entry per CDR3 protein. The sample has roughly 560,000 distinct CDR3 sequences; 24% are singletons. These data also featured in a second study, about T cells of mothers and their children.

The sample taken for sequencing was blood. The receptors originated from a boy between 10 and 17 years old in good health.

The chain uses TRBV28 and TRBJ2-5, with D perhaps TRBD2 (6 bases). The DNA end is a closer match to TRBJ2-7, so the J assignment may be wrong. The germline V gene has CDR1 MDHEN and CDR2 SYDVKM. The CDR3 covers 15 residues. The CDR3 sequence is CASSLRVPGSHEQYF. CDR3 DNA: TGTGCCAGCAGTTTACGGGTCCCCGGGAGTCACGAGCAGTACTTC.

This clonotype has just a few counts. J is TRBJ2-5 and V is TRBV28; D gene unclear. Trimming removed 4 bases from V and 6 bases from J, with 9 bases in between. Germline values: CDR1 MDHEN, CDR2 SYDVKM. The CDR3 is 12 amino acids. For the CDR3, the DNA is TGTGCCAGCAGTTATAGTCGGAAGACCCAGTACTTC. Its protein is CASSYSRKTQYF.

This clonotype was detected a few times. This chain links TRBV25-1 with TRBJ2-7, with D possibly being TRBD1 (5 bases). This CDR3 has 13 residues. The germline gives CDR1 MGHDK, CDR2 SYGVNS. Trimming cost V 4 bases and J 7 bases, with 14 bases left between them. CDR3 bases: TGTGCCAGCAGTGTTACAGGAGTGAGGGAGCAGTACTTC. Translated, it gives CASSVTGVREQYF.

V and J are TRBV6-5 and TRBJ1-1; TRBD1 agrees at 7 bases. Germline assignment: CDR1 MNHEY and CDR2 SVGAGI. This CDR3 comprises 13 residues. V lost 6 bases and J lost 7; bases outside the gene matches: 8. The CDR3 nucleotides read TGTGCCAGCAGCTTTGACAGGGTCGGTGAAGCTTTCTTT. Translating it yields CASSFDRVGEAFF.

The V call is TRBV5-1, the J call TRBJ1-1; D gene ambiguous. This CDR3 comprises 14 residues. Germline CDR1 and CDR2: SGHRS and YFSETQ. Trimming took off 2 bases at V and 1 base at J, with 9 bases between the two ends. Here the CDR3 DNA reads TGCGCCAGCAGCTTTCTCGGATCGAACACTGAAGCTTTCTTT. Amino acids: CASSFLGSNTEAFF.

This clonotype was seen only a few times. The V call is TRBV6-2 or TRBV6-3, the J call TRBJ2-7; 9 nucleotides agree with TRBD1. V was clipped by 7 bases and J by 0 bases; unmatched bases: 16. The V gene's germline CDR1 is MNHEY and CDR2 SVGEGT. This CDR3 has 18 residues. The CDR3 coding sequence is TGTGCCAGCAATGAACTTGGACAGGGGCCCTCAAGCTCCTACGAGCAGTACTTC. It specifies CASNELGQGPSSSYEQYF.

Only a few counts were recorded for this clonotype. CDR3: CASSQQKVAGFYEQYF. In DNA form, the CDR3 reads TGCGCCAGCAGCCAGCAGAAGGTAGCGGGATTCTACGAGCAGTACTTC. This sequence joins TRBV4-3 and TRBJ2-7, with 8 bases lining up with TRBD2. This CDR3 region has 16 residues. Germline V gene lookup returns CDR1 LGHNA and CDR2 YSLEER. Trimming took 3 bases from V and 3 from J; bases not matched to a gene: 10.

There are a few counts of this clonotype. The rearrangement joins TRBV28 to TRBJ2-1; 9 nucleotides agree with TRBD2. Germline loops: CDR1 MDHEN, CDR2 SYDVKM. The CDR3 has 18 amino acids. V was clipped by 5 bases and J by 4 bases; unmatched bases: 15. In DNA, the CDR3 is TGTGCCAGCAGTCCACAGTGGTCCCTAGCGGGGCCATACAATGAGCAGTTCTTC. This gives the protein CASSPQWSLAGPYNEQFF. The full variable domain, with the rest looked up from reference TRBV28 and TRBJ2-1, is DVKVTQSSRYLVKRTGEKVFLECVQDMDHENMFWYRQDPGLGLRLIYFSYDVKMKEKGDIPEGYSVSREKKERFSLILESASTNQTSMYLCASSPQWSLAGPYNEQFFGPGTRLTVL.